This entry lists 13 T cell receptor beta chains sequenced from one sample in a study of control samples from healthy donors and cancer patients. Some clones are missing from TCRdb's copy, which holds only in-frame ones; the method was immunoSEQ multiplex PCR. Seen here are roughly 160,000 clones, about 86% observed once, and the top ten hold around 5%. The sample comprised blood. The receptors were sampled from a woman aged 30 to 39 in good health.

The chain links TRBV27 to TRBJ2-7; D call uncertain. Germline lookup yields CDR1 MNHEY and CDR2 SMNVEV (reference sequence). The V and J ends lost 7 bases and 4 bases respectively, with 11 bases between them. The CDR3 length is 12 residues. The CDR3 DNA reads TGTGCCAGCACTGAGCTGGGTTACGAGCAGTACGTC. This gives the protein CASTELGYEQYV.

The CDR3 nucleotides are TGTGCCAGCAGTAGAACCGGACTAGCGGGAAAAGAGACCCAGTACTTC. The encoded protein is CASSRTGLAGKETQYF. This chain connects TRBV7-2 to TRBJ2-5; 12 bases agree with TRBD2. The germline V gene has CDR1 SGHTA and CDR2 FQGNSA. CDR3 length: 16 residues. V was clipped by 6 bases and J by 3 bases; unmatched bases: 8.

The chain has TRBV4-1 and TRBJ1-5, with 9 bases lining up with TRBD1. Trimming cost V 1 base and J 4 bases; bases outside gene matches: 8. Germline V gene lookup returns CDR1 MGHRA and CDR2 YSYEKL. The CDR3 contains 17 residues. The CDR3 region has the DNA TGCGCCAGCAGCCAAGTCGGGGGGGGACAGGGAAATCAGCCCCAGCATTTT. The encoded protein is CASSQVGGGQGNQPQHF.

The chain uses TRBV4-2 and TRBJ2-1, with 7 bases that match TRBD2. The CDR3 contains 14 residues. In germline, CDR1 is LGHNA, CDR2 YNFKEQ. Unmatched junction bases numbered 6, after V lost 4 bases and J lost 6 bases. The CDR3 loop reads CASSPRLAVNEQFF. DNA for the CDR3: TGTGCCAGCAGCCCTCGACTAGCAGTCAATGAGCAGTTCTTC.

The chain couples TRBV5-1 to TRBJ1-1; 7 positions match TRBD1. This CDR3 comprises 14 residues. V lost 4 bases, J lost 4 bases, and 7 bases stayed unmatched. CDR1 is SGHRS and CDR2 is YFSETQ in the germline V gene. In DNA, the CDR3 is TGCGCCAGCAGCCCGGGACAGCCCCCCACTGAAGCTTTCTTT. Its protein product is CASSPGQPPTEAFF.

This chain joins TRBV28 and TRBJ2-1; the D is unclear. The CDR3 consists of 13 residues. V dropped 5 bases and J dropped 0 bases, with 5 bases sitting between them. Germline values: CDR1 MDHEN, CDR2 SYDVKM. CDR3 protein: CASSPNSYNEQFF. DNA of the CDR3: TGTGCCAGCAGTCCCAACTCCTACAATGAGCAGTTCTTC.

V and J are TRBV5-8 and TRBJ1-1, with D perhaps TRBD1 (5 bases). Germline loops: CDR1 SGHTS, CDR2 YDEGEE. There are 15 residues in the CDR3. The V end was cut by 0 bases, the J end by 8 bases, with 17 bases between. This chain's CDR3 is CASSLVRVSSSEAFF. In DNA form, the CDR3 reads TGTGCCAGCAGCTTGGTCAGGGTATCTTCTTCCGAAGCTTTCTTT.

The table lists this clone with a count of one. This rearrangement joins TRBV4-1 to TRBJ1-4; D is ambiguous. The CDR3 runs 16 residues. Trimming shortened V by 4 bases and J by 6 bases, and 18 bases separated the two germline ends. Germline CDR1 reads MGHRA; CDR2 reads YSYEKL. The CDR3: CASSRQHGGKDEKLFF. In nucleotides, the CDR3 is TGCGCCAGCAGCCGTCAACACGGCGGGAAGGATGAAAAACTGTTTTTT.

Only one count was recorded for this clone. The chain has TRBV4-1 and TRBJ1-1, with D tentatively TRBD1 (5 bases). The length of the CDR3 is 15 residues. V lost 0 bases, J lost 1 base, and 9 bases lay in between. Germline values: CDR1 MGHRA, CDR2 YSYEKL. CDR3 in amino acids: CASSQETGGNTEAFF. CDR3 nucleotide sequence: TGCGCCAGCAGCCAAGAGACTGGGGGGAACACTGAAGCTTTCTTT.

This clone has only a few counts. The chain combines TRBV5-1 with TRBJ1-4, with D possibly being TRBD1 (5 bases). The CDR3 length is 13 residues. The germline CDR1 and CDR2 sequences are SGHRS and YFSETQ. V lost 1 base, J lost 8 bases, and 9 bases lay in between. In DNA form, the CDR3 reads TGCGCCAGCAGCTTGACCGGGACCGAAAAACTGTTTTTT. Translating it yields CASSLTGTEKLFF.

The genes are TRBV6-5 and TRBJ1-1; D is unclear. CDR1 is MNHEY and CDR2 is SVGAGI in the germline V gene. Between the trimmed V and J ends, which lost 4 bases and 1 base, there was a span of 16 bases. This CDR3 comprises 16 residues. CDR3: CASSFTRWGQNTEAFF. The CDR3, as DNA: TGTGCCAGCAGTTTCACCCGATGGGGTCAGAACACTGAAGCTTTCTTT.

This chain joins TRBV5-1 and TRBJ2-5, with D possibly TRBD1 on 7 matching bases. This CDR3 has 13 residues. V was clipped by 2 bases and J by 4 bases, with 9 bases between them. Germline CDR1 reads SGHRS; CDR2 reads YFSETQ. The CDR3 region is CASSFQGGETQYF. The CDR3 DNA sequence: TGCGCCAGCAGCTTCCAGGGGGGAGAGACCCAGTACTTC.

J is TRBJ2-3 and V is TRBV5-1; a weak D match, TRBD1 (5 bases). This CDR3 has 15 amino acids. Germline V gene data show CDR1 as SGHRS and CDR2 as YFSETQ. Between the trimmed V and J ends, which lost 2 bases and 6 bases, there was a span of 16 bases. The CDR3 protein is CASSLRQPPGDTQYF. CDR3 DNA: TGCGCCAGCAGCTTAAGACAGCCGCCGGGTGATACGCAGTATTTT.